This entry lists 21 T cell receptor beta chains sequenced from one sample in a study of Ad26.COV2.S vaccination and SARS-CoV-2 variants. The method was immunoSEQ multiplex PCR; TCRdb's version includes in-frame clones alone and lacks a portion of them. The data hold about 500,000 clones, with 80% to 90% observed a single time. Treatment specified: around 19 received Ad26.COV2.S at low or high dose, single or two shots; roughly five received placebo; per-sample allocation not given. Samples analyzed were those drawn on day 63 after the first vaccine or placebo injection. The material was peripheral blood, obtained in a trial of Ad26.COV2.S vaccine versus placebo. Source of these receptors: a person between 18 and 65 years old who received the Ad26.COV2.S COVID-19 vaccine or a placebo.

A few counts support this clone. The rearrangement links TRBV19 to TRBJ2-7, with 10 nucleotides matching TRBD1. The germline gives CDR1 LNHDA, CDR2 SQIVND (reference sequence). Trimming at V came to 0 bases and at J to 3 bases, leaving 5 bases not matched to a gene. CDR3 length: 16 residues. The CDR3 reads CASSIDSGQGVYEQYF. The CDR3, as DNA: TGTGCCAGTAGTATAGATTCAGGACAGGGGGTCTACGAGCAGTACTTC.

The count of this clone is one. This sequence joins TRBV29-1 and TRBJ2-7, with D tentatively TRBD2 (5 bases). Germline V gene data show CDR1 as SQVTM and CDR2 as ANQGSEA. Deletions cut 7 bases from V and 5 bases from J, with 15 bases between. The CDR3 totals 12 residues. As DNA, the CDR3 is TGCAGCGCAGACCAAGGAGGTCACGAGCAGTACTTC. Translating gives CSADQGGHEQYF.

The rearrangement joins TRBV29-1 to TRBJ2-5; D not resolved. The V gene's germline CDR1 is SQVTM and CDR2 ANQGSEA. This CDR3 region has 12 residues. Trimming removed 7 bases from V and 0 bases from J, with 9 bases in between. Here the CDR3 DNA reads TGCAGCGGAAAGACATACCAAGAGACCCAGTACTTC. It specifies CSGKTYQETQYF.

This sequence joins TRBV25-1 and TRBJ1-4; no clear D gene. The V end lost 2 bases, the J end lost 6 bases, and 7 bases lay between the germline ends. The length of the CDR3 is 13 residues. In germline, CDR1 is MGHDK, CDR2 SYGVNS. For the CDR3, the DNA is TGTGCCAGCAGTGAACCCGATTATGAAAAACTGTTTTTT. It codes for CASSEPDYEKLFF.

As to this clone: The junction departs from germline at one end; a sequencing error may be responsible. The J gene is TRBJ1-5, the V gene TRBV30; 7 bases are a match to TRBD1. CDR1 and CDR2 from the germline V gene are GTSNPN and SVGIG (reference sequence). The CDR3 runs to 13 residues. The CDR3 loop reads CAWSVQSSTGLVF. In nucleotides, the CDR3 is TGTGCCTGGAGTGTACAAAGTTCGACAGGGCTAGTTTTT. The whole variable domain, filled in from reference TRBV30 and TRBJ1-5, reads SQTIHQWPATLVQPVGSPLSLECTVEGTSNPNLYWYRQAAGRGLQLLFYSVGIGQISSEVPQNLSASRPQDRQFILSSKKLLLSDSGFYLCAWSVQSSTGLVFGDGTRLSIL.

The V gene is TRBV30, the J gene TRBJ1-5; D call uncertain. In germline, CDR1 is GTSNPN, CDR2 SVGIG (reference sequence). The CDR3 contains 14 residues. Trimming shortened V by 0 bases and J by 3 bases, and 9 bases separated the two germline ends. In nucleotides, the CDR3 is TGTGCCTGGAGTGTCGAGGGTCTCAATCAGCCCCAGCATTTT. This sequence encodes CAWSVEGLNQPQHF.

The chain couples TRBV7-2 to TRBJ1-1; 8 bases fit TRBD1. The V segment lost 2 bases and the J segment 6 bases; nucleotides outside the gene matches: 5. Germline V lookup: CDR1 SGHTA, CDR2 FQGNSA. CDR3 length equals 14 residues. CDR3 residues: CASSLIQGVAEAFF. DNA of the CDR3: TGTGCCAGCAGCTTAATACAGGGGGTCGCTGAAGCTTTCTTT.

The chain combines TRBV28 with TRBJ1-6; no clear D gene. The length of the CDR3 is 18 residues. Germline V CDR1 and CDR2: MDHEN, SYDVKM. Trimming cost V 6 bases and J 0 bases, with 18 bases left between them. The chain's CDR3 is CASSFRKRPSSYNSPLHF. Here the CDR3 DNA reads TGTGCCAGCAGCTTTAGGAAAAGACCGAGCTCCTATAATTCACCCCTCCACTTT.

This clone was recorded once. This rearrangement joins TRBV11-2 to TRBJ2-1; TRBD1 is a possible D gene (5 bases). Germline-derived CDR1 and CDR2 are SGHAT and FQNNGV. V lost 3 bases and J lost 8, with 14 bases in between. The CDR3 extends over 14 amino acids. The CDR3 sequence is CASSFTLLGDEQFF. Written as DNA, the CDR3 is TGTGCCAGCAGCTTCACCTTATTAGGGGATGAGCAGTTCTTC.

For the CDR3, the DNA is TGTGCCAGTAGTAGGTCGGGGGGGAAAACAGATACGCAGTATTTT. It translates to CASSRSGGKTDTQYF. The chain recombines TRBV19 with TRBJ2-3; 8 nucleotides line up with TRBD2. J was trimmed by 3 bases and V by 4 bases; bases with no gene match: 6. The CDR3 totals 15 residues. Germline CDR1 LNHDA, CDR2 SQIVND (reference sequence).

The rearrangement uses TRBV18 and TRBJ2-1; the match to TRBD2 covers 8 bases. With 0 bases clipped from V and 4 bases from J, the junction kept 5 bases outside the gene matches. Germline V CDR1 and CDR2: KGHSH, LQKENI. The CDR3 length is 16 residues. CDR3 loop: CASSPPGLEGYNEQFF. CDR3 nucleotides: TGTGCCAGCTCACCACCGGGACTAGAAGGATACAATGAGCAGTTCTTC.

This chain uses TRBV30 with TRBJ1-1, with a weak D call TRBD1 (6 bases). CDR1 is GTSNPN and CDR2 is SVGIG in the germline V gene (reference sequence). V dropped 4 bases and J dropped 7 bases, with 10 bases sitting between them. The CDR3 is 11 amino acids. This chain's CDR3 is CAWKGGYEAFF. The CDR3 nucleotides are TGTGCCTGGAAGGGGGGCTATGAAGCTTTCTTT.

The V gene is TRBV6-4, the J gene TRBJ1-1, with D possibly being TRBD1 (6 bases). The V gene's germline CDR1 is MRHNA and CDR2 SNTAGT. With 1 base removed from V and 6 bases from J, the gap between germline ends came to 9 bases. This CDR3 contains 13 residues. CDR3 region: CASSDWAGAEAFF. The DNA of the CDR3 is TGTGCCAGCAGTGACTGGGCAGGGGCTGAAGCTTTCTTT.

The genes are TRBV9 and TRBJ2-3, with D unclear. This CDR3 spans 12 amino acids. Trimming removed 0 bases at V and 4 bases at J, with 3 bases between. Germline V lookup: CDR1 SGDLS, CDR2 YYNGEE. CDR3 nucleotide sequence: TGTGCCAGCAGCGTAGACCCAGATACGCAGTATTTT. Translating gives CASSVDPDTQYF.

This clone was seen more than once but under ten times. The chain is built from TRBV9 and TRBJ1-1; no clear D. CDR3 length equals 13 residues. V lost 3 bases and J lost 1, with 7 bases in between. Germline CDR1 is SGDLS and CDR2 is YYNGEE. As DNA, the CDR3 is TGTGCCAGCAGCGCGGAGGGGAACACTGAAGCTTTCTTT. Translation gives CASSAEGNTEAFF. The variable domain in full, with the rest retrieved from reference TRBV9 and TRBJ1-1, is DSGVTQTPKHLITATGQRVTLRCSPRSGDLSVYWYQQSLDQGLQFLIQYYNGEERAKGNILERFSAQQFPDLHSELNLSSLELGDSALYFCASSAEGNTEAFFGQGTRLTVV.

V and J are TRBV4-2 and TRBJ2-1; 7 nucleotides agree with TRBD1. Germline loops: CDR1 LGHNA, CDR2 YNFKEQ. With 3 bases clipped from V and 0 bases from J, the junction kept 14 bases outside the gene matches. The CDR3 spans 19 residues. The CDR3 protein is CASSQHKGNRGYSYNEQFF. The DNA for the CDR3 is TGTGCCAGCAGCCAGCATAAGGGGAACAGGGGATACTCCTACAATGAGCAGTTCTTC.

As regards this clone: This may be a read error: a much more frequent sequence differs by one nucleotide. The chain couples TRBV3-1 (or the pseudogene TRBV3-2) to TRBJ2-2; D possibly corresponds to TRBD2 (6 bases). This CDR3 has 14 residues. V gave up 1 base and J gave up 4 bases, with 7 bases separating them. Per the germline V gene, CDR1 is LGHDT and CDR2 is YNNKEL (reference sequence). Here the CDR3 DNA reads TGTGCCAGCAGCCAAGCGGGGGTCACCGGGGAGCTGTTTTTT. The encoded protein is CASSQAGVTGELFF.

The table lists this clone with a count of one. V and J are TRBV12-3 or TRBV12-4 and TRBJ1-1; D is ambiguous. Trimming cost V 1 base and J 0 bases, with 3 bases left between them. There are 13 residues in the CDR3. CDR3 in amino acids: CASSLGLNTEAFF. CDR3 nucleotide sequence: TGTGCCAGCAGTTTAGGGCTGAACACTGAAGCTTTCTTT.

This clone appeared once. V gene TRBV7-2 combines with J gene TRBJ1-1, with unresolved D. Trimming stripped 2 bases from V and 1 base from J, with 8 bases between. The CDR3 spans 14 residues. Germline V gene sequence: CDR1 SGHTA, CDR2 FQGNSA. CDR3 sequence: CASSLNSGNTEAFF. In nucleotides, the CDR3 is TGTGCCAGCAGCTTAAATTCGGGGAACACTGAAGCTTTCTTT. Variable domain in full (rest from reference TRBV7-2 and TRBJ1-1): GAGVSQSPSNKVTEKGKDVELRCDPISGHTALYWYRQSLGQGLEFLIYFQGNSAPDKSGLPSDRFSAERTGGSVSTLTIQRTQQEDSAVYLCASSLNSGNTEAFFGQGTRLTVV.

The chain uses TRBV28 and TRBJ2-7, with D perhaps matching TRBD2 (6 bases). The CDR3 has 15 residues. The germline V and J ends were trimmed by 3 bases and 3 bases, with 15 bases remaining between them. The germline V gene has CDR1 MDHEN and CDR2 SYDVKM. CDR3 DNA sequence: TGTGCCAGCAGTTTTGCGGGGCCCGTGCACTACGAGCAGTACTTC. Amino acids: CASSFAGPVHYEQYF.

V usage is TRBV7-9 and J usage is TRBJ1-3; no definite D call. V lost 0 bases and J 3 bases, leaving 9 bases between the germline ends. Germline V gene data show CDR1 as SEHNR and CDR2 as FQNEAQ (reference sequence). The CDR3 is 15 residues long. CDR3 nucleotide sequence: TGTGCCAGCAGCTTAGCGTCGGGGTTTGGAAACACCATATATTTT. Translating it yields CASSLASGFGNTIYF. Drawing the rest from reference TRBV7-9 and TRBJ1-3, the complete variable domain is DTGVSQNPRHKITKRGQNVTFRCDPISEHNRLYWYRQTLGQGPEFLTYFQNEAQLEKSRLLSDRFSAERPKGSFSTLEIQRTEQGDSAMYLCASSLASGFGNTIYFGEGSWLTVV.